This TCR beta chain was obtained from a study of blood T cell repertoires in COVID-19. Overall study: There were acute and convalescent COVID-19 samples, and they came from the United States, Italy and Spain. Nucleic acid was either cDNA or gDNA, and it came from T cells, B-cell-depleted T cells, or PBMCs.

Authors' analysis steps: Quantification of nucleated cells was approximated via reference gene primer amplification. The method was immunoSEQ multiplex PCR; TCRdb's version includes in-frame clones alone and lacks a portion of them. For V, J and clone size, that table is used; D and trimming come from the DNA. The data show around 300,000 clones, about 87% seen once. Seattle patient enrollment occurred during active infection, with longitudinal follow-up thereafter. The specimen sequenced was peripheral blood. The receptor's source is a woman aged 50 to 60 with COVID-19, enrolled during active disease.

This chain's CDR3 is CASSPGAGANQPQHF. The DNA for the CDR3 is TGTGCCAGCAGCCCAGGGGCTGGGGCCAATCAGCCCCAGCATTTT. The V gene is TRBV27, the J gene TRBJ1-5, with D perhaps TRBD1 (6 bases). Germline CDR1 and CDR2: MNHEY and SMNVEV (reference sequence). V was trimmed by 6 bases and J by 3 bases, leaving 15 bases between them. There are 15 residues in the CDR3.